This TCR beta chain was captured in a study of regulatory T cells in long-lasting Graves disease. This clonotype was counted many times. V gave up 6 bases and J gave up 2 bases, with 18 bases separating them. Per germline, CDR1 KGHDR and CDR2 SFDVKD. CDR3 size: 16 residues. Stated time point: newly diagnosed GD, antithyroid drugs for less than 3 months. The TCR library used RNA extracted from PBMCs. The authors built TCR beta libraries using iRepertoire HTBI primers and Arm-PCR of CDR3 regions. TCRdb re-derived calls from the multiplex PCR reads in MiXCR, one entry per CDR3 protein. The sample includes a few hundred thousand distinct CDR3 sequences, about a sixth seen only once; the top ten take 20% to 25%. This sample was also put to use in a study of T cells in Graves' hyperthyroidism and ophthalmopathy. That investigation notes: Patients with uncontrolled infections, other autoimmune diseases, pregnancy or lactation were excluded. Ophthalmopathy was identified by the model a median approximately 6.4 months ahead of onset.

This specimen was peripheral blood mononuclear cells (PBMCs), taken at new diagnosis, from a patient treated with antithyroid drugs. V and J are TRBV24-1 and TRBJ2-5; a possible D gene is TRBD2 (7 bases). The source is a woman between 18 and 29 years old with Graves disease. The CDR3 DNA sequence: TGTGCCACCAGTCGTGGAGGCGGGGGCAGACAAGAGACCCAGTACTTC. This gives the protein CATSRGGGGRQETQYF.